The T cell receptor beta chain under discussion was sequenced for a study of Ad26.COV2.S vaccination and SARS-CoV-2 variants. As to this clone: Its matching antigen is unknown.

General study points: Participants given vaccine showed non-spike TCR breadth similar to that of placebo recipients.

Germline assignment: CDR1 MNHNS and CDR2 SASEGT. The CDR3 has 14 residues. V dropped 4 bases and J dropped 6 bases, with 10 bases sitting between them. TCRdb's table, derived via immunoSEQ multiplex PCR, lists solely in-frame clones and lacks some. The table lists more than 120,000 clones, 86% of them singletons. This specimen was peripheral blood, taken after recovery from COVID-19. The source of this sequence is a human donor who had recovered from COVID-19. This chain links TRBV6-1 with TRBJ1-6, with D possibly matching TRBD1 (6 bases). The CDR3 protein is CASSGDNFNSPLHF. The CDR3 DNA reads TGTGCCAGCAGTGGGGACAACTTTAATTCACCCCTCCACTTT.